The text below deals with one T cell receptor (beta chain). The record originates from a study of T-cell memory formation after mild COVID-19. MiXCR, applied by TCRdb to the 5' RACE reads, yields one record per CDR3 protein. Among roughly 400,000 distinct CDR3 sequences listed, around a sixth were seen once. The germline V gene encodes CDR1 DFQATT and CDR2 SNEGSKA (reference sequence). Trimming shortened V by 0 bases and J by 4 bases, and 16 bases separated the two germline ends. The CDR3 covers 16 residues. The chain employs TRBV20-1 and TRBJ1-5; D might be TRBD1 (5 bases). The TCR was taken from a man aged 18 to 35 who had mild COVID-19 (a few samples of this study predate the infection). Cell type and time point are not known. Material for sequencing was PBMCs or a T cell subset sorted from them (not recorded which). For the CDR3, the DNA is TGCAGTGCTAGAGAGGCGCCGGGGGGTGGTAATCAGCCCCAGCATTTT. Its translation: CSAREAPGGGNQPQHF.